These T cell receptor beta chains were read from a single sample in a study of Ad26.COV2.S vaccination and SARS-CoV-2 variants. TCRdb's table, derived via immunoSEQ multiplex PCR, lists solely in-frame clones and lacks some. The table has 300,000 to 350,000 clones, roughly 89% seen once; the top ten hold under 6%. The sample consisted of peripheral blood, taken in a trial of Ad26.COV2.S vaccine versus placebo. Every receptor here comes from a person aged 18-65 years who received the Ad26.COV2.S COVID-19 vaccine or a placebo. Both conserved end residues are part of each CDR3. A D gene is named only where the DNA matches it firmly. Size is omitted from some rows. Given values are once, few, many or a class for expanded clones.

J gene,D gene,V gene,clone size,CDR3 DNA,CDR3 protein
TRBJ1-4,-,TRBV19,-,TGTGCCAGTAGTACAATCGGACCGACTCCCACTAATGAAAAACTGTTTTTT,CASSTIGPTPTNEKLFF
TRBJ2-7,-,TRBV14,few,TGTGCCAGCAGCCAAGCCCGATCCGGCGAGCAGTACTTC,CASSQARSGEQYF
TRBJ1-3,-,TRBV28,-,TGTGCCAGCAGTTTACTTGTCCCCTCTGGAAACACCATATATTTT,CASSLLVPSGNTIYF
TRBJ2-1,TRBD1,TRBV18,-,TGTGCCAGCTCCGACAGGGTTGGTGAGCAGTTCTTC,CASSDRVGEQFF
TRBJ1-2,TRBD1,TRBV5-4,-,TGTGCCAGCAGCCCCGCAGGGGGTTACTATGGCTACACCTTC,CASSPAGGYYGYTF
TRBJ1-2,TRBD1,TRBV18,-,TGTGCCAGCTCACCCCCCGGGACAGGGGCTCTTGGCTACACCTTC,CASSPPGTGALGYTF
TRBJ2-2,-,TRBV7-6,-,TGTGCCAGCAGCTTTCATCAATCCAGGACGGATAAGAACACCGGGGAGCTGTTTTTT,CASSFHQSRTDKNTGELFF
TRBJ2-7,-,TRBV6-5,-,TGTGCCAGCAGTTCTTTCTACGAGCAGTACTTC,CASSSFYEQYF
TRBJ1-5,-,TRBV18,few,TGTGCCAGCTCACCAGACATTGGTTCCGGTCAGCCCCAGCATTTT,CASSPDIGSGQPQHF
TRBJ1-1,TRBD1,TRBV7-6,-,TGTGCCAGCAGCCTATGGGACAGTATGAACACTGAAGCTTTCTTT,CASSLWDSMNTEAFF